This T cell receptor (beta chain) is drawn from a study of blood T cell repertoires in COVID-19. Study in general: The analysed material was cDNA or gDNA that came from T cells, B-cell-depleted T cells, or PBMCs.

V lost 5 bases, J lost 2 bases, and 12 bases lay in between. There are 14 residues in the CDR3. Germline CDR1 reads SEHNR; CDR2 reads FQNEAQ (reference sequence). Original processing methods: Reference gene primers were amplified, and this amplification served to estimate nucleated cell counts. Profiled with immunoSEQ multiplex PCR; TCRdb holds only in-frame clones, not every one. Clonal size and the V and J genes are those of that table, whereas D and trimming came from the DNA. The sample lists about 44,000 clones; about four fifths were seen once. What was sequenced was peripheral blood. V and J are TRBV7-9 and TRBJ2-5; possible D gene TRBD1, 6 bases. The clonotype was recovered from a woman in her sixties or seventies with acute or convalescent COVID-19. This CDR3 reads CASSNQGLQETQYF. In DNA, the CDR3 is TGTGCCAGCAGCAACCAGGGGTTACAAGAGACCCAGTACTTC. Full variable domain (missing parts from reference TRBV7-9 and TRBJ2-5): DTGVSQNPRHKITKRGQNVTFRCDPISEHNRLYWYRQTLGQGPEFLTYFQNEAQLEKSRLLSDRFSAERPKGSFSTLEIQRTEQGDSAMYLCASSNQGLQETQYFGPGTRLLVL.